Below, 25 T cell receptor beta chains from the same sample are listed, as sequenced in a study of blood T cell repertoires in COVID-19. TCRdb's table, derived via immunoSEQ multiplex PCR, lists solely in-frame clones and lacks some. The table has over 120,000 clones, roughly 80% seen once. Sequenced material: peripheral blood. The receptor source for this set is an older man who had recovered from COVID-19.

The chain joins TRBV18 to TRBJ2-1; no reliable D call. This CDR3 comprises 14 residues. Germline assignment: CDR1 KGHSH and CDR2 LQKENI. The V and J ends lost 2 bases and 8 bases respectively, with 13 bases between them. This CDR3 is CASSPLSGWDEQFF. The CDR3 coding sequence is TGTGCCAGCTCACCATTATCCGGGTGGGATGAGCAGTTCTTC.

CDR3 nucleotide sequence: TGTGCCAGCAGCGTGGGGGGGTTAACCTACAATGAGCAGTTCTTC. Translated: CASSVGGLTYNEQFF. The rearrangement joins TRBV9 to TRBJ2-1, with TRBD2 identical over 7 bases. Germline V gives CDR1 SGDLS, CDR2 YYNGEE. There are 15 residues in the CDR3. V shed 2 bases and J 2 bases; nucleotides not matched to a gene: 4.

The rearrangement joins TRBV5-4 to TRBJ1-2; no clear D gene. Per the germline V gene, CDR1 is SGHNT and CDR2 is YYREEE (reference sequence). The CDR3 has 15 residues. Trimming shortened V by 0 bases and J by 3 bases, and 12 bases separated the two germline ends. The CDR3 coding sequence is TGTGCCAGCAGCTTGGAGTCTTACTTGGACTATGGCTACACCTTC. It encodes CASSLESYLDYGYTF.

The chain employs TRBV29-1 and TRBJ2-5; a possible D gene is TRBD2 (5 bases). The CDR3 covers 12 residues. Trimming shortened V by 6 bases and J by 5 bases, and 13 bases separated the two germline ends. Looked up from germline, CDR1 is SQVTM and CDR2 is ANQGSEA. The CDR3 sequence: CSVNPTGETQYF. As DNA, the CDR3 is TGCAGCGTCAACCCTACGGGGGAGACCCAGTACTTC. The variable domain in full, with the rest retrieved from reference TRBV29-1 and TRBJ2-5, is SAVISQKPSRDICQRGTSLTIQCQVDSQVTMMFWYRQQPGQSLTLIATANQGSEATYESGFVIDKFPISRPNLTFSTLTVSNMSPEDSSIYLCSVNPTGETQYFGPGTRLLVL.

The CDR3, as DNA: TGTGCCAGCAGTTTATCGAGTGGGAGCTCCTATAATTCACCCCTCCACTTT. Residues: CASSLSSGSSYNSPLHF. This chain joins TRBV27 and TRBJ1-6, with D unresolved. Germline V gene sequence: CDR1 MNHEY, CDR2 SMNVEV (reference sequence). The CDR3 contains 17 residues. The ends were cut back, 0 bases at V and 0 bases at J, with 9 bases in the middle.

The chain has TRBV2 and TRBJ2-7; possibly TRBD1 for D (6 bases). Trimming left V 6 bases short and J 6 bases short, with 15 bases between. The CDR3 length is 13 residues. Germline V gives CDR1 SNHLY, CDR2 FYNNEI. As DNA, the CDR3 is TGTGCCAGCAGGGTACAGGGCCCTACCGAGCAGTACTTC. It specifies CASRVQGPTEQYF. The variable domain in full, with the rest retrieved from reference TRBV2 and TRBJ2-7, is EPEVTQTPSHQVTQMGQEVILRCVPISNHLYFYWYRQILGQKVEFLVSFYNNEISEKSEIFDDQFSVERPDGSNFTLKIRSTKLEDSAMYFCASRVQGPTEQYFGPGTRLTVT.

The rearrangement joins TRBV4-1 to TRBJ2-1, with 10 positions matching TRBD2. The junction had 8 bases not matched to a gene; V was cut back by 3 bases and J by 3 bases. Germline values: CDR1 MGHRA, CDR2 YSYEKL. The CDR3 covers 17 residues. The CDR3 loop is CASSQSSGTSVYNEQFF. CDR3 DNA: TGCGCCAGCAGCCAGTCTTCCGGGACTAGCGTCTACAATGAGCAGTTCTTC.

The chain recombines TRBV29-1 with TRBJ2-7; D is possibly TRBD1 (6 bases). Trimming stripped 1 base from V and 3 bases from J, with 7 bases between. This CDR3 is 12 amino acids long. CDR1 and CDR2 (germline): SQVTM, ANQGSEA. The CDR3 region has the DNA TGCAGCGTTGAAGGGGACAACTACGAGCAGTACTTC. Translation gives CSVEGDNYEQYF.

The chain couples TRBV5-6 to TRBJ2-3, with TRBD2 matching over 9 bases. The CDR3 loop spans 17 amino acids. CDR1 is SGHDT, CDR2 YYEEEE, per germline. Germline trimming cut 0 bases from V and 4 bases from J; bases unmatched to any gene: 9. In DNA, the CDR3 is TGTGCCAGCAGCTTGGGGGGTATAGCGGGAGCATCAGATACGCAGTATTTT. As protein: CASSLGGIAGASDTQYF.

J is TRBJ2-7 and V is TRBV2, with 9 bases matching TRBD1. The CDR3 is 14 amino acids. V shed 9 bases and J 0 bases; nucleotides not matched to a gene: 6. CDR1 is SNHLY, CDR2 FYNNEI, per germline. CDR3 loop: CASGRDRVSYEQYF. As DNA, the CDR3 is TGTGCCAGTGGTCGGGACAGGGTCTCCTACGAGCAGTACTTC. Filled out from reference TRBV2 and TRBJ2-7, the complete variable domain reads EPEVTQTPSHQVTQMGQEVILRCVPISNHLYFYWYRQILGQKVEFLVSFYNNEISEKSEIFDDQFSVERPDGSNFTLKIRSTKLEDSAMYFCASGRDRVSYEQYFGPGTRLTVT.

The rearrangement joins TRBV5-1 to TRBJ2-7; 12 positions match TRBD1. The CDR3 covers 14 residues. Per the germline V gene, CDR1 is SGHRS and CDR2 is YFSETQ. Unmatched junction bases numbered 4, after V lost 3 bases and J lost 6 bases. Here the CDR3 DNA reads TGCGCCAGCAGCTGGGGACAGGGGGCGGCCGAGCAGTACTTC. Translated: CASSWGQGAAEQYF.

Comments on this clone: Other DNA sequences in this specimen translate into the identical CDR3. The chain couples TRBV19 to TRBJ2-6, with D perhaps matching TRBD1 (6 bases). Germline CDR1 and CDR2: LNHDA and SQIVND (reference sequence). V was shortened by 6 bases and J by 3 bases, with 12 bases between the two germline ends. The CDR3 is made up of 15 amino acids. Here the CDR3 reads CASRRQVFGANVLTF. The CDR3 DNA is TGTGCCAGTAGGAGACAGGTCTTTGGGGCCAACGTCCTGACTTTC.

This chain uses TRBV19 with TRBJ2-7, with 11 bases identical to TRBD1. The length of the CDR3 is 15 residues. From germline, CDR1 is LNHDA and CDR2 SQIVND (reference sequence). The ends lost 5 bases at V and 2 bases at J; junction bases unmatched: 5. CDR3 nucleotides: TGTGCCAGTAGTCCGGGACAGGGGGGGACCTACGAGCAGTACTTC. It is translated as CASSPGQGGTYEQYF.

The sample holds one count of this clone. The chain couples TRBV30 to TRBJ2-5; 8 bases are a match to TRBD2. V shed 2 bases and J 5 bases; nucleotides not matched to a gene: 1. The CDR3 spans 12 residues. CDR1 and CDR2 (germline): GTSNPN, SVGIG (reference sequence). This CDR3 is CAWSPGGETQYF. The CDR3 DNA reads as TGTGCCTGGAGTCCGGGGGGGGAGACCCAGTACTTC.

The chain couples TRBV2 to TRBJ1-1; no reliable D call. CDR3 length: 15 residues. Between the trimmed V and J ends, which lost 6 bases and 1 base, there was a span of 15 bases. Germline CDR1 SNHLY, CDR2 FYNNEI. CDR3 in DNA: TGTGCCAGCAGGGAGTTAACGACTCCGAACACTGAAGCTTTCTTT. Its translation: CASRELTTPNTEAFF.

The chain employs TRBV11-1 and TRBJ2-1, with a tentative D call TRBD2 (5 bases). The CDR3 sequence is 15 residues long. Looked up from germline, CDR1 is SGHAT and CDR2 is FQDESV (reference sequence). The germline V and J ends were trimmed by 5 bases and 2 bases, with 13 bases remaining between them. CDR3 coding DNA: TGTGCCAGCAGCATAGGACTCGTTACCTACAATGAGCAGTTCTTC. As protein: CASSIGLVTYNEQFF.

The chain recombines TRBV29-1 with TRBJ1-1; no clear D. Germline V gene sequence: CDR1 SQVTM, CDR2 ANQGSEA. V was clipped by 5 bases and J by 11 bases, with 18 bases between them. The CDR3 is made up of 12 amino acids. CDR3 nucleotides: TGCAGCGTTACCCTCCTAGGAGGGAGGGCTTTCTTT. Its protein is CSVTLLGGRAFF.

This clone has only a few counts. The chain is built from TRBV5-6 and TRBJ2-7; D possibly corresponds to TRBD2 (5 bases). This CDR3 is 13 amino acids long. The ends were cut back, 0 bases at V and 6 bases at J, with 10 bases in the middle. CDR1 is SGHDT and CDR2 is YYEEEE in the germline V gene. CDR3 amino acids: CASSLVTGIEQYF. Here the CDR3 DNA reads TGTGCCAGCAGCTTGGTCACGGGAATCGAGCAGTACTTC.

This chain joins TRBV27 and TRBJ2-1; maybe TRBD2 (5 bases). V lost 5 bases to trimming and J lost 10 bases, with 21 bases between them. This CDR3 is 15 amino acids long. Germline loops: CDR1 MNHEY, CDR2 SMNVEV (reference sequence). The CDR3 reads CASSPSPAGLREQFF. The DNA of the CDR3 is TGTGCCAGCAGTCCCAGCCCGGCGGGCCTTCGGGAGCAGTTCTTC.

This chain joins TRBV9 and TRBJ2-1; TRBD2 matches 10 bases. The ends lost 4 bases at V and 3 bases at J; junction bases unmatched: 4. The CDR3 loop spans 15 amino acids. Germline values: CDR1 SGDLS, CDR2 YYNGEE. CDR3 sequence: CASSPLAGDYNEQFF. DNA for the CDR3: TGTGCCAGCAGCCCGCTAGCGGGAGACTACAATGAGCAGTTCTTC.

The chain is built from TRBV7-3 and TRBJ2-5, with D tentatively TRBD1 (6 bases). The CDR3 runs to 15 residues. Per germline, CDR1 SGHTA and CDR2 FQGTGA. V lost 1 base, J lost 1 base, and 10 bases lay in between. The CDR3 sequence: CASSLRGQSQETQYF. The CDR3 DNA is TGTGCCAGCAGCTTAAGGGGACAAAGCCAAGAGACCCAGTACTTC.

This clone was counted only a few times. V usage is TRBV12-3 or TRBV12-4 and J usage is TRBJ2-7; 7 bases match TRBD2. V shed 3 bases, J shed 4 bases, and the junction held 3 bases outside the gene matches. The CDR3 covers 13 residues. This chain's CDR3 is CASSFGRDYEQYF. CDR3 in DNA: TGTGCCAGCAGTTTTGGGAGGGATTACGAGCAGTACTTC.

The chain employs TRBV7-9 and TRBJ2-5, with TRBD2 matching over 14 bases. Germline values: CDR1 SEHNR, CDR2 FQNEAQ (reference sequence). Germline trimming cut 3 bases from V and 5 bases from J; bases unmatched to any gene: 14. The CDR3 spans 19 residues. This CDR3 reads CASSFPGLAGEGFRETQYF. The CDR3 coding sequence is TGTGCCAGCAGCTTCCCGGGACTAGCGGGAGAGGGGTTCCGGGAGACCCAGTACTTC.

V and J are TRBV5-1 and TRBJ2-1; D ambiguous. Germline V CDR1 and CDR2: SGHRS, YFSETQ. V was pared by 5 bases and J by 5 bases, with 8 bases between. The CDR3 sequence is 12 residues long. CDR3 nucleotides: TGCGCCAGCAGACCTATGGACAATGAGCAGTTCTTC. Amino acid sequence: CASRPMDNEQFF. Filled out from reference TRBV5-1 and TRBJ2-1, the complete variable domain reads KAGVTQTPRYLIKTRGQQVTLSCSPISGHRSVSWYQQTPGQGLQFLFEYFSETQRNKGNFPGRFSGRQFSNSRSEMNVSTLELGDSALYLCASRPMDNEQFFGPGTRLTVL.

This clone qualifies as medium-sized. This rearrangement joins TRBV9 to TRBJ2-7; 13 bases line up with TRBD2. The ends lost 2 bases at V and 4 bases at J; junction bases unmatched: 12. This CDR3 comprises 18 residues. The germline V gene has CDR1 SGDLS and CDR2 YYNGEE. The CDR3: CASSVGAGTSGIGYEQYF. For the CDR3, the DNA is TGTGCCAGCAGCGTCGGAGCCGGGACTAGCGGGATAGGGTACGAGCAGTACTTC.